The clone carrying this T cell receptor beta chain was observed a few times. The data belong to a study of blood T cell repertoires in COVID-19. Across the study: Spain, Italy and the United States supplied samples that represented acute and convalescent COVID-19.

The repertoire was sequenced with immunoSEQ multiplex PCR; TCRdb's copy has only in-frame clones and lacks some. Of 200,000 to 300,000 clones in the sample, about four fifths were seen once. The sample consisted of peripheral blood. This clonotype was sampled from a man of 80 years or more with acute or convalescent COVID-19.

CDR3 coding DNA: TGTGCCAGCAGTTCCTCCAGGGTTGAAAAACTGTTTTTT. Translating gives CASSSSRVEKLFF. This chain uses TRBV27 with TRBJ1-4; weak D call: TRBD1 (5 bases). CDR3 length: 13 amino acids. Germline V gene lookup returns CDR1 MNHEY and CDR2 SMNVEV (reference sequence). The V gene lost 4 bases and the J gene lost 7 bases, with 10 bases spanning the gap.